Shown below are 23 T cell receptor beta chains from a single sample sequenced in a study of T cell responses to AZD1222 COVID-19 vaccine. TCRdb keeps only in-frame clones here, not all; method: immunoSEQ multiplex PCR. The sample consists of approximately 200,000 clones, approximately 90% of them appearing once. The sequences come from peripheral blood, collected 28 days after the second AZD1222 dose. The receptors shown here come from an adult who received the AZD1222 COVID-19 vaccine.

This chain joins TRBV11-2 and TRBJ1-2; maybe TRBD1 (6 bases). The CDR3 runs 14 residues. Germline-derived CDR1 and CDR2 are SGHAT and FQNNGV. Between the trimmed V and J ends, which lost 3 bases and 4 bases, there was a span of 12 bases. Here the CDR3 DNA reads TGTGCCAGCAGCTTCGGACAGACGTCCTATGGCTACACCTTC. It is translated as CASSFGQTSYGYTF.

The chain carries TRBV30 and TRBJ1-6, with 7 bases identical to TRBD1. Trimming removed 7 bases from V and 0 bases from J; junction bases left unmatched: 9. Germline V gives CDR1 GTSNPN, CDR2 SVGIG (reference sequence). The CDR3 runs 16 residues. The CDR3 coding sequence is TGTGCCTCAAATCAGGGGGACTTCTCCTATAATTCACCCCTCCACTTT. It yields the protein CASNQGDFSYNSPLHF.

This chain links TRBV2 with TRBJ2-7; 8 nucleotides match TRBD2. CDR1 and CDR2 from the germline V gene are SNHLY and FYNNEI. This CDR3 spans 17 amino acids. Unmatched junction bases numbered 10, after V lost 3 bases and J lost 0 bases. CDR3 protein: CASSELLRGGTSYEQYF. The CDR3 DNA is TGTGCCAGCAGTGAGCTACTCCGGGGGGGAACCTCCTACGAGCAGTACTTC.

This chain joins TRBV28 and TRBJ2-7, with 13 bases identical to TRBD2. Per germline, CDR1 MDHEN and CDR2 SYDVKM. The CDR3 loop spans 16 amino acids. With V trimmed by 5 bases and J by 6 bases, 10 bases remained unmatched. The CDR3 coding sequence is TGTGCCAGCAGTCAATGGACTAGCGGGAGATCGGGCGAGCAGTACTTC. Residues: CASSQWTSGRSGEQYF.

The CDR3 DNA reads TGTGCCAGCAGCTTATCAGCCAGCCTGGGCGAGCAGTACTTC. Its protein product is CASSLSASLGEQYF. The gene calls are TRBV11-2 and TRBJ2-7; no firm D call. The CDR3 extends over 14 amino acids. Trimming took off 2 bases at V and 6 bases at J, with 14 bases between the two ends. Germline CDR1 SGHAT, CDR2 FQNNGV.

V gene TRBV2 combines with J gene TRBJ2-1; TRBD2 aligns across 11 bases. Germline assignment: CDR1 SNHLY and CDR2 FYNNEI. This CDR3 is 16 amino acids long. V shed 1 base and J 7 bases; nucleotides not matched to a gene: 6. In nucleotides, the CDR3 is TGTGCCAGCAGTGAAGTAGCGGGAGGGGGAGTGAATGAGCAGTTCTTC. The encoded protein is CASSEVAGGGVNEQFF.

This clone was counted only a few times. This rearrangement joins TRBV2 to TRBJ2-1; 9 bases map to TRBD2. The CDR3 spans 15 residues. CDR1 and CDR2 from the germline V gene are SNHLY and FYNNEI. The J segment lost 5 bases and the V segment lost 7 bases, leaving 9 bases of the junction unmatched. CDR3 sequence (DNA): TGTGCCAGCACCCTGACTAGCGGTTCAAACAATGAGCAGTTCTTC. Its translation is CASTLTSGSNNEQFF.

The rearrangement uses TRBV28 and TRBJ2-2, with unresolved D. V lost 2 bases to trimming and J lost 4 bases, with 5 bases between them. This CDR3 is built from 13 residues. Germline loops: CDR1 MDHEN, CDR2 SYDVKM. The CDR3: CASSLPGTGELFF. DNA for the CDR3: TGTGCCAGCAGTTTACCTGGCACCGGGGAGCTGTTTTTT.

The chain joins TRBV7-2 to TRBJ2-1, with 9 positions matching TRBD2. The CDR3 is made up of 14 amino acids. CDR1 SGHTA and CDR2 FQGNSA come from the germline V gene. V trimming: 3 bases; J trimming: 6 bases; junction bases outside the gene matches: 3. The CDR3 nucleotides read TGTGCCAGCAGCTTGGGCGGGAGGGCCAATGAGCAGTTCTTC. Translation gives CASSLGGRANEQFF. The variable domain in full, completed from reference TRBV7-2 and TRBJ2-1, reads GAGVSQSPSNKVTEKGKDVELRCDPISGHTALYWYRQSLGQGLEFLIYFQGNSAPDKSGLPSDRFSAERTGGSVSTLTIQRTQQEDSAVYLCASSLGGRANEQFFGPGTRLTVL.

The rearrangement uses TRBV6-5 and TRBJ1-1, with D tentatively TRBD1 (6 bases). There are 15 residues in the CDR3. Trimming took off 0 bases at V and 0 bases at J, with 8 bases between the two ends. Germline values: CDR1 MNHEY, CDR2 SVGAGI. The CDR3 nucleotides are TGTGCCAGCAGTTACTCGAACAGGGTGAACACTGAAGCTTTCTTT. This sequence encodes CASSYSNRVNTEAFF.

The J gene is TRBJ2-5, the V gene TRBV5-1; 7 positions match TRBD1. This CDR3 is built from 14 residues. Germline V gives CDR1 SGHRS, CDR2 YFSETQ. V lost 3 bases and J lost 4; bases outside the gene matches: 6. The CDR3 here is CASSSGQSTETQYF. The CDR3 coding sequence is TGCGCCAGCAGCTCGGGACAGAGTACAGAGACCCAGTACTTC.

The genes are TRBV11-3 and TRBJ2-5; D remains ambiguous. V shed 5 bases and J shed 5 bases, with 6 bases lying between them. CDR3 length: 11 residues. The germline V gene has CDR1 SGHNT and CDR2 YENEEA. The CDR3 loop reads CASSIGETQYF. The CDR3 bases are TGTGCCAGCAGCATTGGGGAGACCCAGTACTTC.

This rearrangement joins TRBV2 to TRBJ2-1; TRBD2 agrees at 8 bases. Germline V lookup: CDR1 SNHLY, CDR2 FYNNEI. The CDR3 is 13 residues long. V lost 7 bases, J lost 8 bases, and 7 bases stayed unmatched. The DNA for the CDR3 is TGTGCCAGCAACCTCGGGGGGGGGCATGAGCAGTTCTTC. Translated: CASNLGGGHEQFF.

The rearrangement joins TRBV24-1 to TRBJ2-7, with 11 bases matching TRBD2. The germline V gene has CDR1 KGHDR and CDR2 SFDVKD. The CDR3 is made up of 15 amino acids. After removal of 4 bases from V and 5 bases from J, the junction contained 6 bases not matched to a gene. CDR3 sequence (DNA): TGTGCCACCAGTGACCCCACTAGCGGGAGCCACGAGCAGTACTTC. It specifies CATSDPTSGSHEQYF.

The chain carries TRBV2 and TRBJ2-1; D remains ambiguous. CDR3 length equals 14 residues. Deletions cut 2 bases from V and 8 bases from J, with 13 bases between. Germline lookup yields CDR1 SNHLY and CDR2 FYNNEI. For the CDR3, the DNA is TGTGCCAGCAGTGAACTTAGTATGATCGATGAGCAGTTCTTC. Protein product: CASSELSMIDEQFF.

The genes are TRBV5-1 and TRBJ2-2, with 7 bases aligning to TRBD1. The J segment lost 5 bases and the V segment lost 2 bases, leaving 18 bases of the junction unmatched. The CDR3 is made up of 19 amino acids. Germline V gene sequence: CDR1 SGHRS, CDR2 YFSETQ. Here the CDR3 DNA reads TGCGCCAGCAGCTTCCACGCTCGCCCCGACAGGGTTAGAACCGGGGAGCTGTTTTTT. This codes for CASSFHARPDRVRTGELFF.

The V and J genes are TRBV6-2 or TRBV6-3 and TRBJ1-5, with D maybe TRBD1 (6 bases). This CDR3 region has 16 residues. V was trimmed by 5 bases and J by 0 bases, leaving 14 bases between them. The germline V gene has CDR1 MNHEY and CDR2 SVGEGT. CDR3: CASSRGDTNSNQPQHF. The CDR3 coding sequence is TGTGCCAGCAGTCGAGGGGACACGAATAGCAATCAGCCCCAGCATTTT.

This clone was detected only once. This chain links TRBV21-1 with TRBJ1-5; the table's D gene call, TRBD1, was not cross checked with the DNA. TRBV21-1 is flagged as a pseudogene. The CDR3 spans 13 residues. CDR3 sequence: CASSNRGNQPQHF. CDR3 coding DNA: TGTGCCAGCAGCAACAGGGGCAATCAGCCCCAGCATTTT.

V is TRBV30 and J is TRBJ1-1, with D possibly TRBD1 on 5 matching bases. Per the germline V gene, CDR1 is GTSNPN and CDR2 is SVGIG (reference sequence). Trimming shortened V by 3 bases and J by 8 bases, and 22 bases separated the two germline ends. The CDR3 is 15 amino acids. CDR3 coding DNA: TGTGCCTGGAGCCGGGCCATGGGGGTAATTGTAGAAGCTTTCTTT. This gives the protein CAWSRAMGVIVEAFF.

The J gene is TRBJ1-2, the V gene TRBV28, with 7 bases aligning to TRBD1. V dropped 7 bases and J dropped 5; count of bases not matched to a gene: 7. In germline, CDR1 is MDHEN, CDR2 SYDVKM. This CDR3 region has 13 residues. CDR3 DNA sequence: TGTGCCAGCATCACAGGGGCGGGTTATGGCTACACCTTC. Translated, it gives CASITGAGYGYTF.

The chain recombines TRBV12-2 with TRBJ1-5; whether TRBD1, the table's D call, matches the DNA was not checked. TRBV12-2 is labeled a pseudogene. CDR3 length: 16 amino acids. CDR3 loop: CASRLPYPGIRQPQHF. The CDR3 coding sequence is TGTGCAAGTCGCTTACCATATCCAGGGATACGTCAGCCCCAGCATTTT.

The V and J genes are TRBV18 and TRBJ2-3; D ambiguous. The CDR3 is made up of 15 amino acids. Germline V gene sequence: CDR1 KGHSH, CDR2 LQKENI. Trimming left V 0 bases short and J 0 bases short, with 7 bases between. The CDR3 protein is CASSPPTRSTDTQYF. Here the CDR3 DNA reads TGTGCCAGCTCACCACCCACTCGTAGCACAGATACGCAGTATTTT.

This chain connects TRBV19 to TRBJ1-6; 8 bases fit TRBD1. Germline CDR1 LNHDA, CDR2 SQIVND (reference sequence). After removal of 6 bases from V and 6 bases from J, the junction contained 10 bases not matched to a gene. This CDR3 is built from 16 residues. The CDR3 protein is CASSARQGNSNSPLHF. CDR3 DNA sequence: TGTGCCAGTAGCGCCCGACAGGGGAATTCTAATTCACCCCTCCACTTT.